One T cell receptor beta chain is described in this entry. This sample was included in a study of T cell changes during pregnancy in multiple sclerosis. This CDR3 has 15 residues. The V gene's germline CDR1 is SGHVS and CDR2 FQNEAQ. V was clipped by 1 base and J by 2 bases, with 11 bases between them. Assay used: immunoSEQ multiplex PCR; TCRdb lists only in-frame clones, some missing. The sample comprises tens of thousands of clones, over 80% of which are singletons, and about 0.93% rests with the top ten. The source is a female donor with multiple sclerosis, enrolled in a pregnancy study. The source was peripheral blood, collected in the first trimester of pregnancy. The rearrangement uses TRBV7-8 and TRBJ2-5; D not certain. DNA for the CDR3: TGTGCCAGCAGCTTAGTTCAAGTCAGGCAAGAGACCCAGTACTTC. As protein: CASSLVQVRQETQYF.